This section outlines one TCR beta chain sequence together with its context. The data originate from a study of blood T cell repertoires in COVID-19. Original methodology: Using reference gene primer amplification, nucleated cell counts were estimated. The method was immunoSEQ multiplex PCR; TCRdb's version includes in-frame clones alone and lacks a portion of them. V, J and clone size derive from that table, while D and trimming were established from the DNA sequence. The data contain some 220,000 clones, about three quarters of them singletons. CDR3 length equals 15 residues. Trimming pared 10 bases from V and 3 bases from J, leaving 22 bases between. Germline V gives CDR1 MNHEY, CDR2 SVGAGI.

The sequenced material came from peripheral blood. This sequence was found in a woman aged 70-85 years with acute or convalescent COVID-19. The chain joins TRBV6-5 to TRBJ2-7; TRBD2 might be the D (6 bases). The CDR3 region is CAIADAGLGHYEQYF. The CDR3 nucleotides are TGTGCCATCGCAGACGCGGGGCTAGGTCACTACGAGCAGTACTTC.